The 25 T cell receptor beta chains below all came from one sample that was sequenced in a study of shared clonotypes between healthy human individuals. Clones were sequenced by immunoSEQ multiplex PCR, and TCRdb holds only the in-frame ones, with some missing. This sample has some 1.4 million clones, with more than 95% found just once. The sample was naive CD4+ T cells sorted from blood. Subset indicated: CD45RA+ positively selected. The source of these receptors is a man aged 25-40 years in good health.

The chain's CDR3 is CATSRVSRGGYTF. The DNA of the CDR3 is TGTGCCACCAGCAGAGTCTCTCGTGGGGGCTACACCTTC. The genes are TRBV15 and TRBJ1-2, with no clear D. CDR3 length equals 13 residues. Germline loops: CDR1 LNHNV, CDR2 YYDKDF (reference sequence). V was cut by 1 base and J by 8 bases, with 11 bases left in between.

The genes are TRBV27 and TRBJ1-2; maybe TRBD1 (6 bases). Germline-derived CDR1 and CDR2 are MNHEY and SMNVEV (reference sequence). The V and J ends lost 7 bases and 6 bases respectively, with 15 bases between them. This CDR3 contains 13 residues. The CDR3 DNA is TGTGCCAGCACCGGCGGGGGGCTCCATGGCTACACCTTC. This sequence encodes CASTGGGLHGYTF.

The V gene is TRBV5-4, the J gene TRBJ2-7, with D possibly called TRBD1 or TRBD2 (7 bases each). The CDR3 has 16 amino acids. The ends were cut back, 4 bases at V and 7 bases at J, with 24 bases in the middle. Per germline, CDR1 SGHNT and CDR2 YYREEE (reference sequence). CDR3 in amino acids: CASSRGDSHPSDEQYF. The CDR3 bases are TGTGCCAGCAGCCGGGGGGACAGCCACCCTTCGGATGAGCAGTACTTC.

The chain links TRBV5-4 to TRBJ2-7; D might be TRBD1 or TRBD2, each matching 5 bases. Trimming cost V 4 bases and J 0 bases, with 14 bases left between them. CDR1 and CDR2 from the germline V gene are SGHNT and YYREEE (reference sequence). This CDR3 spans 15 amino acids. CDR3 amino acids: CASSPRDVDSYEQYF. The CDR3 coding sequence is TGTGCCAGCAGCCCCCGGGACGTTGACTCCTACGAGCAGTACTTC.

This sequence joins TRBV28 and TRBJ1-5; unclear D gene. With 6 bases removed from V and 9 bases from J, the gap between germline ends came to 9 bases. The length of the CDR3 is 11 residues. Germline values: CDR1 MDHEN, CDR2 SYDVKM. The CDR3 here is CASSPLGPQHF. The CDR3, as DNA: TGTGCCAGCAGCCCACTGGGGCCCCAGCATTTT.

A single count supports this clone. Other DNA sequences in this specimen translate into the identical CDR3. V is TRBV18 and J is TRBJ1-2, with D unclear. Trimming stripped 3 bases from V and 6 bases from J, with 5 bases between. Germline CDR1 and CDR2: KGHSH and LQKENI. CDR3 length: 11 amino acids. CDR3 in amino acids: CASSPGDGYTF. For the CDR3, the DNA is TGTGCCAGCTCACCCGGAGATGGCTACACCTTC.

For this clone: This sample includes further DNA sequences coding for the same CDR3. CDR3: CASSLNSGNTEAFF. The CDR3, as DNA: TGTGCCAGCAGCTTAAACAGTGGAAACACTGAAGCTTTCTTT. V usage is TRBV7-3 and J usage is TRBJ1-1; D ambiguous. The CDR3 has 14 amino acids. Between the trimmed V and J ends, which lost 1 base and 2 bases, there was a span of 8 bases. CDR1 SGHTA and CDR2 FQGTGA come from the germline V gene. Drawing the rest from reference TRBV7-3 and TRBJ1-1, the complete variable domain is GAGVSQTPSNKVTEKGKYVELRCDPISGHTALYWYRQSLGQGPEFLIYFQGTGAADDSGLPNDRFFAVRPEGSVSTLKIQRTERGDSAVYLCASSLNSGNTEAFFGQGTRLTVV.

This chain links TRBV7-6 with TRBJ2-7, with D unresolved. Germline V lookup: CDR1 SGHVS, CDR2 FNYEAQ. This CDR3 is built from 18 residues. V was trimmed by 2 bases and J by 4 bases, leaving 24 bases between them. DNA for the CDR3: TGTGCCAGCAGCTTAAAAGGTCGTGAAGTGGGAAGACTGTACGAGCAGTACTTC. Translating gives CASSLKGREVGRLYEQYF.

The genes are TRBV7-2 and TRBJ1-4, with a tentative D call TRBD1 (6 bases). Germline CDR1 reads SGHTA; CDR2 reads FQGNSA. V gave up 5 bases and J gave up 5 bases, with 18 bases separating them. CDR3 length: 16 residues. CDR3 coding DNA: TGTGCCAGCAGCCCCCAGACAGGTTATTCGAATGAAAAACTGTTTTTT. This codes for CASSPQTGYSNEKLFF.

The chain employs TRBV10-1 and TRBJ2-3; D is ambiguous. The CDR3 runs to 14 residues. Deletions cut 0 bases from V and 6 bases from J, with 10 bases between. CDR1 is WNHNN, CDR2 SYGVQD, per germline (reference sequence). The CDR3 loop reads CASSESRTRDTQYF. CDR3 coding DNA: TGCGCCAGCAGTGAGTCTCGGACGAGGGATACGCAGTATTTT.

The rearrangement joins TRBV5-1 to TRBJ2-1; 7 nucleotides match TRBD2. The germline V gene has CDR1 SGHRS and CDR2 YFSETQ. J lost 0 bases, V lost 4 bases, and 10 bases had no gene match. The CDR3 has 17 amino acids. Written as DNA, the CDR3 is TGCGCCAGCAGCAAAGGCGGGACTACCGCCTCCTACAATGAGCAGTTCTTC. Its translation is CASSKGGTTASYNEQFF.

This rearrangement joins TRBV18 to TRBJ2-1, with 8 bases fitting TRBD2. With V trimmed by 0 bases and J by 1 base, 5 bases remained unmatched. Germline CDR1 KGHSH, CDR2 LQKENI. The CDR3 contains 17 residues. CDR3 amino acids: CASSPPSGRYSYNEQFF. The DNA for the CDR3 is TGTGCCAGCTCACCACCCAGCGGGAGATATTCCTACAATGAGCAGTTCTTC.

V and J are TRBV23-1 and TRBJ2-5; TRBD1 agrees at 9 bases. TRBV23-1 is an ORF; its function is uncertain. V was pared by 0 bases and J by 1 base, with 12 bases of the junction left unmatched. This CDR3 spans 19 amino acids. In nucleotides, the CDR3 is TGCGCCAGCAGTCAATCCCGACAGGGGGTCATTTTATTCCAAGAGACCCAGTACTTC. This translates into CASSQSRQGVILFQETQYF.

The chain has TRBV6-5 and TRBJ1-4; the D is unclear. Germline values: CDR1 MNHEY, CDR2 SVGAGI. Trimming pared 9 bases from V and 8 bases from J, leaving 16 bases between. The CDR3 is 13 residues long. The CDR3 loop is CASSGNLEEKLFF. CDR3 nucleotide sequence: TGTGCCAGTAGCGGGAATCTGGAAGAAAAACTGTTTTTT.

The gene calls are TRBV29-1 and TRBJ2-7; D not certain. The ends were cut back, 5 bases at V and 2 bases at J, with 13 bases in the middle. From germline, CDR1 is SQVTM and CDR2 ANQGSEA. The CDR3 sequence is 13 residues long. In DNA form, the CDR3 reads TGCAGCGTTCGGGTAGCCTCTCCCTACGAGCAGTACTTC. This gives the protein CSVRVASPYEQYF.

The chain is built from TRBV28 and TRBJ2-2; 11 bases fit TRBD2. J gave up 5 bases and V 4 bases, and 6 bases lay outside the gene matches. CDR3 length: 16 residues. CDR1 MDHEN and CDR2 SYDVKM come from the germline V gene. The CDR3 sequence: CASSSQSSGRTGELFF. The CDR3 nucleotides are TGTGCCAGCAGTTCTCAATCTAGCGGGAGGACCGGGGAGCTGTTTTTT.

The V and J genes are TRBV29-1 and TRBJ2-5, with a possible D match to TRBD1 (5 bases). V shed 2 bases and J shed 0 bases, with 7 bases lying between them. Per the germline V gene, CDR1 is SQVTM and CDR2 is ANQGSEA. The CDR3 is 13 residues long. The CDR3 is CSVEMTDQETQYF. The CDR3 DNA reads as TGCAGCGTTGAAATGACAGACCAAGAGACCCAGTACTTC.

The chain has TRBV19 and TRBJ2-3; D may be TRBD1 or TRBD2 (6 bases each). V gave up 5 bases and J gave up 7 bases, with 19 bases separating them. The CDR3 is made up of 15 amino acids. Germline lookup yields CDR1 LNHDA and CDR2 SQIVND (reference sequence). The CDR3: CASSPGDGDKYTQYF. The CDR3 nucleotides read TGTGCCAGTAGTCCGGGGGATGGGGACAAGTATACGCAGTATTTT.

The CDR3 is CASSVKSLGPPHEQYF. CDR3 bases: TGTGCCAGCAGCGTCAAATCTCTAGGGCCTCCCCACGAGCAGTACTTC. V gene TRBV9 combines with J gene TRBJ2-7; D uncertain. There are 16 residues in the CDR3. V was trimmed by 2 bases and J by 5 bases, leaving 20 bases between them. Germline CDR1 is SGDLS and CDR2 is YYNGEE.

This clone was found many times. This rearrangement joins TRBV18 to TRBJ2-7; the D call may be TRBD1 or TRBD2 (8 bases each). Germline V gives CDR1 KGHSH, CDR2 LQKENI. CDR3 size: 15 residues. V lost 3 bases and J lost 5, with 17 bases in between. The DNA for the CDR3 is TGTGCCAGCTCACCCATTAGCGGGACAGGCCACGAGCAGTACTTC. Residues: CASSPISGTGHEQYF.

The V and J genes are TRBV18 and TRBJ2-3; 7 positions match TRBD2. The CDR3 covers 15 residues. Germline assignment: CDR1 KGHSH and CDR2 LQKENI. J was trimmed by 3 bases and V by 1 base; bases with no gene match: 4. The CDR3 coding sequence is TGTGCCAGCTCACCACGGGAGGGCCGTACAGATACGCAGTATTTT. Its protein product is CASSPREGRTDTQYF.

The chain combines TRBV27 with TRBJ2-3, with 12 bases fitting TRBD2. Germline V gene sequence: CDR1 MNHEY, CDR2 SMNVEV (reference sequence). CDR3 length equals 15 residues. With 5 bases clipped from V and 2 bases from J, the junction kept 2 bases outside the gene matches. CDR3 in DNA: TGTGCCAGCAGTGGACTAGCGGGATACACAGATACGCAGTATTTT. Amino acid sequence: CASSGLAGYTDTQYF.

The genes are TRBV2 and TRBJ2-1; 7 bases agree with TRBD1. This CDR3 region has 13 residues. Germline V gene data show CDR1 as SNHLY and CDR2 as FYNNEI. V trimming: 4 bases; J trimming: 7 bases; junction bases outside the gene matches: 4. The CDR3 DNA reads as TGTGCCAGCAGTGTTCCCAGGGGGAATGAGCAGTTCTTC. Translated: CASSVPRGNEQFF.

This chain joins TRBV7-8 and TRBJ2-7; 7 bases agree with TRBD1. Germline V gene lookup returns CDR1 SGHVS and CDR2 FQNEAQ. This CDR3 is built from 15 residues. The V gene end was trimmed by 2 bases and the J gene end by 2 bases; junction bases not matched to a gene: 6. The CDR3 nucleotides read TGTGCCAGCAGCTTAAGACAGGGTTATGCCTACGAGCAGTACTTC. It codes for CASSLRQGYAYEQYF.

J is TRBJ2-6 and V is TRBV5-4; possibly TRBD2 for D (7 bases). Between the trimmed V and J ends, which lost 4 bases and 1 base, there was a span of 18 bases. Germline lookup yields CDR1 SGHNT and CDR2 YYREEE (reference sequence). The CDR3 has 18 residues. As DNA, the CDR3 is TGTGCCAGCAGCCCAGGGGAGGGGGGATTATCTGGGGCCAACGTCCTGACTTTC. It translates to CASSPGEGGLSGANVLTF.